The rows below give T cell receptor beta chains drawn from one sample of a study of shared clonotypes between healthy human individuals. This table comes from immunoSEQ multiplex PCR, and its TCRdb copy is limited to in-frame clones, with some not included. The sample includes some 2 million clones, roughly 95% of them seen just once. The source material was naive CD8+ T cells sorted from blood. The source is a man younger than 30 in good health. Each CDR3 is given with its conserved first and last residue. D genes are given only for firm matches. For some rows the clone size is stated as once, few or many, or as a class when expanded; others skip it.

D gene	clone size	J gene	V gene	CDR3 protein	CDR3 DNA
NA	NA	TRBJ1-6	TRBV4-3	CASSQDRWSADSPLHF	TGCGCCAGCAGCCAAGATCGGTGGTCGGCTGATTCACCCCTCCACTTT
NA	NA	TRBJ1-6	TRBV11-2	CASSPESGTGRLSPLHF	TGTGCCAGCAGCCCCGAGAGCGGGACTGGGCGTTTATCACCCCTCCACTTT
NA	NA	TRBJ2-5	TRBV27	CASSLLGGETQYF	TGTGCCAGCAGTTTACTCGGCGGAGAGACCCAGTACTTC
TRBD2	NA	TRBJ2-7	TRBV6-5	CASSTSAYSYEQYF	TGTGCCAGCTCGACTAGCGCTTACTCCTACGAGCAGTACTTC
NA	NA	TRBJ2-5	TRBV4-3	CASSQERVGPGETQYF	TGCGCCAGCAGCCAAGAACGGGTAGGCCCGGGGGAGACCCAGTACTTC
TRBD1	NA	TRBJ2-3	TRBV5-4	CASSPQGAPHTDTQYF	TGTGCCAGCAGCCCTCAGGGGGCTCCCCACACAGATACGCAGTATTTT
NA	NA	TRBJ2-5	TRBV6-1	CASSDWQRRETQYF	TGTGCCAGCAGTGATTGGCAGAGACGCGAGACCCAGTACTTC
TRBD1	NA	TRBJ2-3	TRBV9	CASSVEGTGAGDTQYF	TGTGCCAGCAGCGTAGAAGGGACAGGGGCTGGAGATACGCAGTATTTT
NA	NA	TRBJ2-7	TRBV11-3	CASSLFPVSYEQYF	TGTGCCAGCAGCTTATTTCCCGTCTCCTACGAGCAGTACTTC
NA	NA	TRBJ1-2	TRBV28	CASSFRGFIYGYTF	TGTGCCAGCAGTTTTAGGGGATTTATCTATGGCTACACCTTC
NA	NA	TRBJ1-2	TRBV7-9	CASSLGGHPDYGYTF	TGTGCCAGCAGCCTCGGGGGGCACCCAGACTATGGCTACACCTTC
NA	NA	TRBJ1-1	TRBV4-1	CASSQEWPSLDTEAFF	TGCGCCAGCAGCCAAGAATGGCCCTCCTTGGACACTGAAGCTTTCTTT
NA	NA	TRBJ2-2	TRBV10-2	CASSESSLARAGELFF	TGCGCCAGCAGTGAGTCGTCACTAGCTAGAGCCGGGGAGCTGTTTTTT
NA	NA	TRBJ2-7	TRBV5-6	CASSSSWVPHEQYF	TGTGCCAGCAGCTCCAGCTGGGTCCCCCACGAGCAGTACTTC
TRBD1	NA	TRBJ1-3	TRBV5-4	CASSLDRAAHTIYF	TGTGCCAGCAGCCTTGACAGGGCGGCGCACACCATATATTTT
NA	NA	TRBJ2-7	TRBV1	CTSSQGRPTSGRSYEQYF	TGCACCAGCAGCCAAGGACGCCCGACTAGCGGGAGGTCGTACGAGCAGTACTTC
TRBD1	once	TRBJ1-5	TRBV19	CASSIFDRAQPQHF	TGTGCCAGTAGTATATTCGACAGGGCTCAGCCCCAGCATTTT
NA	NA	TRBJ2-4	TRBV9	CASSVDGAGKNIQYF	TGTGCCAGCAGCGTAGACGGGGCTGGCAAAAACATTCAGTACTTC
NA	NA	TRBJ2-1	TRBV7-2	CASSPGGQSTYEQFF	TGTGCCAGCAGCCCCGGGGGGCAATCGACTTATGAGCAGTTCTTC
TRBD2	NA	TRBJ2-2	TRBV2	CASSEVGLAVPGPGELFF	TGTGCCAGCAGTGAAGTCGGGCTAGCGGTCCCAGGGCCCGGGGAGCTGTTTTTT
NA	NA	TRBJ1-2	TRBV5-5	CASSLFNRDPYGYTF	TGTGCCAGCAGCTTGTTTAACAGGGACCCTTATGGCTACACCTTC
TRBD2	NA	TRBJ2-2	TRBV11-2	CASSPLAGGTGELFF	TGTGCCAGCAGCCCCCTAGCGGGAGGCACCGGGGAGCTGTTTTTT
TRBD1	NA	TRBJ2-1	TRBV2	CASTPVPGTGKNEQFF	TGTGCCAGCACCCCAGTCCCCGGGACAGGGAAGAATGAGCAGTTCTTC
NA	NA	TRBJ2-7	TRBV10-3	CAISERGISYEQYF	TGTGCCATCAGTGAGCGGGGTATCTCCTACGAGCAGTACTTC
NA	NA	TRBJ2-1	TRBV11-3	CASSTTGSLYNEQFF	TGTGCCAGCAGCACGACCGGTTCCCTCTACAATGAGCAGTTCTTC
TRBD2	NA	TRBJ2-3	TRBV10-3	CAISDMAGGPDTQYF	TGTGCCATCAGTGATATGGCGGGGGGGCCCGATACGCAGTATTTT
TRBD2	NA	TRBJ2-2	TRBV7-9	CASSLMPGLAETGELFF	TGTGCCAGCAGTCTCATGCCGGGACTAGCGGAGACCGGGGAGCTGTTTTTT
NA	once	TRBJ2-7	TRBV2	CASSEGASGYEQYF	TGTGCCAGCAGTGAAGGGGCCAGCGGCTACGAGCAGTACTTC
NA	NA	TRBJ1-6	TRBV21-1	CASSKIRGKGGSYNSPLHF	TGTGCCAGCAGCAAAATCAGGGGAAAAGGGGGCTCCTATAATTCACCCCTCCACTTT
TRBD1	NA	TRBJ2-5	TRBV7-9	CASSQTGVVETQYF	TGTGCCAGCAGTCAGACAGGGGTCGTAGAGACCCAGTACTTC
TRBD1	NA	TRBJ1-2	TRBV19	CASGTDGYTF	TGTGCCAGTGGGACAGATGGCTACACCTTC
TRBD1	NA	TRBJ1-2	TRBV5-6	CASSWGTGGGNGYTF	TGTGCCAGCAGCTGGGGGACAGGGGGCGGAAATGGCTACACCTTC
NA	NA	TRBJ1-6	TRBV19	CASSMEVVGNSPLHF	TGTGCCAGTAGTATGGAAGTCGTGGGGAATTCACCCCTCCACTTT
TRBD2	NA	TRBJ2-1	TRBV7-2	CASSLPGLAGALYNEQFF	TGTGCCAGCAGCTTACCCGGACTAGCGGGAGCGCTGTACAATGAGCAGTTCTTC
TRBD1	NA	TRBJ1-6	TRBV5-8	CASSQGAYNSPLHF	TGTGCCAGCAGCCAGGGGGCCTATAATTCACCCCTCCACTTT
TRBD1	NA	TRBJ2-3	TRBV4-3	CASSQGIPGQQGADTQYF	TGCGCCAGCAGCCAAGGGATCCCGGGACAGCAAGGGGCAGATACGCAGTATTTT